This T cell receptor (beta chain) was found in a study of blood T cell repertoires in COVID-19. The CDR3 is 15 amino acids. The V segment lost 1 base and the J segment 7 bases; nucleotides outside the gene matches: 3. Germline V gene sequence: CDR1 MNHNS, CDR2 SASEGT. Clones were read by immunoSEQ multiplex PCR, and TCRdb kept only the in-frame ones, dropping some. Of about 260,000 clones in the sample, approximately 84% were seen once. This chain connects TRBV6-1 to TRBJ2-2; 10 bases fit TRBD2. Specimen: peripheral blood. This receptor was obtained from a woman over 75 with acute or convalescent COVID-19. The CDR3 protein is CASSEVTSGVGELFF. DNA for the CDR3: TGTGCCAGCAGTGAAGTAACTAGCGGGGTCGGGGAGCTGTTTTTT.